The rows below give T cell receptor beta chains drawn from one sample of a study of ipilimumab plus nivolumab after autologous stem cell transplantation. The repertoire was sequenced with immunoSEQ multiplex PCR; TCRdb's copy has only in-frame clones and lacks some. This sample has roughly 16,000 clones, with about 81% found just once. This specimen was PBMCs, taken in a trial of ipilimumab plus nivolumab as post-transplant consolidation. Receptor source: a male donor with diffuse large B-cell lymphoma. Both conserved end residues are trimmed from each CDR3. Fields, in order: V gene, D gene, J gene, CDR3 protein. The D gene is left open where the match is weak.

TRBV5-4	-	TRBJ2-1	ASSLWRGTYNEQF
TRBV7-8	TRBD1	TRBJ1-2	ASSFSFGEGATNYGYT
TRBV18	TRBD1	TRBJ1-4	ASSPAPKTGRSEKLF
TRBV19	-	TRBJ1-2	ASSIPPSTIYGYT
TRBV13	-	TRBJ2-7	ASSLGQESYEQY
TRBV5-1	-	TRBJ2-7	ASSLAARVPYEQY
TRBV5-1	TRBD1	TRBJ1-6	ASSRTGGNSPLH
TRBV15	-	TRBJ1-1	ATSRQRGPFEAF
TRBV5-1	-	TRBJ2-3	ASSDASWVTDTQY
TRBV19	-	TRBJ1-6	ASSADREAESYNSPLH
TRBV9	TRBD1	TRBJ1-6	ASSAPTGVDNSPLH
TRBV13	-	TRBJ1-3	ASSSRGEGGNTIY
TRBV10-3	TRBD1	TRBJ1-2	AISPDRDGYT
TRBV30	-	TRBJ1-1	AWTQGSWATEAF
TRBV2	-	TRBJ1-1	ASSEESRVDTEAF
TRBV5-3	-	TRBJ1-2	ARSLVDEGDGYT
TRBV7-9	-	TRBJ1-1	ASSPTQGGGANTEAF
TRBV7-2	-	TRBJ2-7	ASSLDWRDEQY
TRBV9	-	TRBJ2-7	ASSVGPDLVYEQY
TRBV30	-	TRBJ1-3	AWSVGTSSGNTIY
TRBV27	TRBD1	TRBJ1-3	ASRNRGSPGNTIY
TRBV15	-	TRBJ1-1	ATSRDPLGRVNTEAF
TRBV7-6	TRBD2	TRBJ2-1	ASSRGVNEQF
TRBV29-1	-	TRBJ2-7	SAPDPRGEQY
TRBV7-2	TRBD2	TRBJ2-1	ASSLGLAALNNEQF
TRBV28	-	TRBJ2-1	ASSLRPRAYNEQF
TRBV7-9	-	TRBJ2-5	ASSLIQLVQETQY
TRBV5-6	-	TRBJ2-4	ASSLTGAKNIQY
TRBV5-8	-	TRBJ2-5	ASSRDPDTQY
TRBV2	-	TRBJ2-7	ASTERLSSYEQY
TRBV28	-	TRBJ1-1	ASEWGAGGLNTEAF
TRBV28	TRBD1	TRBJ1-3	ASSLTGGAGNTIY
TRBV27	-	TRBJ2-6	ASSRQAISLGFPGANVLT
TRBV27	-	TRBJ2-6	ASSLSSGSGANVLT
TRBV5-4	-	-	ASSLDRDREQY
TRBV2	-	TRBJ1-1	ASSKRLTLQGTEAF
TRBV11-3	-	TRBJ2-7	ASSDSTTYEQY
TRBV6-6	TRBD2	TRBJ2-5	ASRMWEGETQY
TRBV6-1	TRBD1	TRBJ1-1	ASSGQGITMNTEAF
TRBV5-4	-	TRBJ2-5	ASSLGTVQETQY
TRBV7-7	-	TRBJ2-3	ASSLKQGSDTQY
TRBV5-1	-	TRBJ2-7	ASSVQQGPTYEQY
TRBV10-2	TRBD2	TRBJ2-3	ASRGGAADTQY
TRBV7-6	-	TRBJ2-7	ASSLDAGPFSYEQY
TRBV19	TRBD2	TRBJ2-3	ASSFSGGASDTQY
TRBV28	-	TRBJ1-4	ASSPGTINEKLF
TRBV19	TRBD1	TRBJ2-2	ASKAGTGRGSAGELF
TRBV20-1	-	TRBJ2-7	SAQETGEQY
TRBV6-1	TRBD2	TRBJ2-1	AGLAGAGNEQF
TRBV14	-	TRBJ1-1	ASSQESRSTEAF
TRBV23-1	-	TRBJ1-3	ASSGVGHLFFDSGNTIY
TRBV19	TRBD1	TRBJ2-7	ASRGGQGASGGSYEQY